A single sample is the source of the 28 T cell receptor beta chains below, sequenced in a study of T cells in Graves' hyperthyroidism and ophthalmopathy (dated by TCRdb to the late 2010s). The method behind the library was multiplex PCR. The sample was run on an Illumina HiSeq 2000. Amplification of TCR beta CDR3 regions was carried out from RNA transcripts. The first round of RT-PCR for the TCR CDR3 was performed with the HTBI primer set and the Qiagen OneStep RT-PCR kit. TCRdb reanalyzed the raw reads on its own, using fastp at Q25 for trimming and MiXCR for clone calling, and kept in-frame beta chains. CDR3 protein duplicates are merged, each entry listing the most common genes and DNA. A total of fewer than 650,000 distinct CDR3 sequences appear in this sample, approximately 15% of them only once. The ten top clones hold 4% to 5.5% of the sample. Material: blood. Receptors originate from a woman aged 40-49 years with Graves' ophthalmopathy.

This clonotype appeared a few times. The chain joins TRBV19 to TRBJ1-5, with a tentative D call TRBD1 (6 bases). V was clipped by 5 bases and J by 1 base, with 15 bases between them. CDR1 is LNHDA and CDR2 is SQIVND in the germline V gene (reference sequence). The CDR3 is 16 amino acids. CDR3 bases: TGTGCCAGTAGTCCTACAGGGTATCAAAGCAATCAGCCCCAGCATTTT. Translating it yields CASSPTGYQSNQPQHF.

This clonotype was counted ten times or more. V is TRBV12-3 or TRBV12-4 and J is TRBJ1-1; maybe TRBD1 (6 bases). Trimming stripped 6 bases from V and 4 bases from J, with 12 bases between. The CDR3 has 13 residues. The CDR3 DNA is TGTGCCAGCAGCCCCAGGGGTGGCACTGAAGCTTTCTTT. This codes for CASSPRGGTEAFF.

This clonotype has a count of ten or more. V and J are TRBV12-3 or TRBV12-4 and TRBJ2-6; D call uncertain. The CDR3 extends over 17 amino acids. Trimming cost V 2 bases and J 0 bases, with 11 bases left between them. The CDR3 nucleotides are TGTGCCAGCAGTTTACAGCATACCCTCTCTGGGGCCAACGTCCTGACTTTC. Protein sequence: CASSLQHTLSGANVLTF.

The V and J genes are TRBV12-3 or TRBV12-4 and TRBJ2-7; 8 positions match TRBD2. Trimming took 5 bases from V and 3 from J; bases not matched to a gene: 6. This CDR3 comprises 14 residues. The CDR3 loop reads CASSPGLGIYEQYF. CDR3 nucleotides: TGTGCCAGCAGTCCGGGACTAGGAATCTACGAGCAGTACTTC.

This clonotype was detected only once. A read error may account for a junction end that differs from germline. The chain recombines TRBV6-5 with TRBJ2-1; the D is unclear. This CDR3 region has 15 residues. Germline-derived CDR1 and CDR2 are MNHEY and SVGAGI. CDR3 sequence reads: CASSYVGGSYNERFF. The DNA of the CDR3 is TGTGCCAGCAGTTACGTTGGTGGCTCCTACAATGAGCGGTTCTTC.

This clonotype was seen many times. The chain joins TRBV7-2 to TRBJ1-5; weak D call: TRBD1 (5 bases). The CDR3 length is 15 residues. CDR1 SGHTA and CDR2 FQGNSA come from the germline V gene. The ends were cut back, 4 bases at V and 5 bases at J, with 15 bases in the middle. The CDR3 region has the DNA TGTGCCAGCAGCTCGCTGGGGGGGTCAGATCAGCCCCAGCATTTT. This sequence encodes CASSSLGGSDQPQHF.

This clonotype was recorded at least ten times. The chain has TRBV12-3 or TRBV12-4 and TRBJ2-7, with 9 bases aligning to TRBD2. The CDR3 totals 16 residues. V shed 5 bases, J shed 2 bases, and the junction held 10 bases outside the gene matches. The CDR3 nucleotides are TGTGCCAGCAGTCTACGCGGGGGGGATGGAACCTACGAGCAGTACTTC. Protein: CASSLRGGDGTYEQYF.

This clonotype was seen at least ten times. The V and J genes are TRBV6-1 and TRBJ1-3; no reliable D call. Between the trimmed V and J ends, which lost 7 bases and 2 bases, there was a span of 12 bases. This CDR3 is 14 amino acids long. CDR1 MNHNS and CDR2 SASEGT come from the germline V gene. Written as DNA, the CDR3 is TGTGCCAGCAACGGAGCTACAGCTGGAAACACCATATATTTT. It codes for CASNGATAGNTIYF.

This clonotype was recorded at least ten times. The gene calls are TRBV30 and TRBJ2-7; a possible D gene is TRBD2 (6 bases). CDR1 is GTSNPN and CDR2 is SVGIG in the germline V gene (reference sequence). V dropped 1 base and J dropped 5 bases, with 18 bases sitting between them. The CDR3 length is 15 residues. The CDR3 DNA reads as TGTGCCTGGAGTGAGGCTGGAGGGGACCCACACGAGCAGTACTTC. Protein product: CAWSEAGGDPHEQYF.

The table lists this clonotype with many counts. The CDR3 sequence: CASSLVGPGEQYF. The DNA of the CDR3 is TGTGCCAGCAGCCTCGTAGGGCCGGGTGAGCAGTACTTC. The chain joins TRBV12-3 or TRBV12-4 to TRBJ2-7; D gene uncertain. V was shortened by 6 bases and J by 7 bases, with 16 bases between the two germline ends. CDR3 length: 13 residues.

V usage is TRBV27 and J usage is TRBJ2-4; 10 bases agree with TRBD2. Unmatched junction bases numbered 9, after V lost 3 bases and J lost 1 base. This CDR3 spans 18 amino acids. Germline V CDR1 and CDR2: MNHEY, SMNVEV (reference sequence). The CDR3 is CASSFSVLAGAAKNIQYF. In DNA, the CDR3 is TGTGCCAGCAGTTTCAGCGTCCTAGCGGGAGCGGCCAAAAACATTCAGTACTTC.

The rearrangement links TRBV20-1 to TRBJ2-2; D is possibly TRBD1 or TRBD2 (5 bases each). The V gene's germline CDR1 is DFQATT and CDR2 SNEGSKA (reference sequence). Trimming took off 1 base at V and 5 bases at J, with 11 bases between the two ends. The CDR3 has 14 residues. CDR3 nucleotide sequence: TGCAGTGCTAGAGCAGGGTGGGAGACCGGGGAGCTGTTTTTT. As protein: CSARAGWETGELFF.

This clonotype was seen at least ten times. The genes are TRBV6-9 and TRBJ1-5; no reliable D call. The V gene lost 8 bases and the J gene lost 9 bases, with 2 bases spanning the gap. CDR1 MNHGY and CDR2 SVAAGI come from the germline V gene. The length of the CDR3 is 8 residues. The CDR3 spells CASRPQHF. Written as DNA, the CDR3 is TGTGCCAGCCGGCCCCAGCATTTT.

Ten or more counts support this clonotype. The CDR3 spells CASQRGSYEQYF. The CDR3, as DNA: TGTGCCAGCCAGCGGGGATCCTACGAGCAGTACTTC. The rearrangement links TRBV7-9 to TRBJ2-7; 7 bases align to TRBD2. The CDR3 sequence is 12 residues long. V lost 8 bases to trimming and J lost 1 base; unmatched junction nucleotides: 2. Germline CDR1 reads SEHNR; CDR2 reads FQNEAQ (reference sequence).

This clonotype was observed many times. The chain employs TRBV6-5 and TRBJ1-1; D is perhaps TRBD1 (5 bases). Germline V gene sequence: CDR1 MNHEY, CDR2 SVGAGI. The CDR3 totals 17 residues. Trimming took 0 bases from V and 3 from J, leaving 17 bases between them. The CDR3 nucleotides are TGTGCCAGCAGTTACTCGATTTTGGCAGGGCAAGACACTGAAGCTTTCTTT. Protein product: CASSYSILAGQDTEAFF.

CDR3 DNA sequence: TGTGCCAGCAGCTTAGCTGGAGATAGCACAGATACGCAGTATTTT. This encodes CASSLAGDSTDTQYF. The chain carries TRBV7-2 and TRBJ2-3, with unresolved D. Trimming pared 0 bases from V and 0 bases from J, leaving 7 bases between. The CDR3 is made up of 15 amino acids. CDR1 and CDR2 (germline): SGHTA, FQGNSA. Variable domain in full (rest from reference TRBV7-2 and TRBJ2-3): GAGVSQSPSNKVTEKGKDVELRCDPISGHTALYWYRQSLGQGLEFLIYFQGNSAPDKSGLPSDRFSAERTGGSVSTLTIQRTQQEDSAVYLCASSLAGDSTDTQYFGPGTRLTVL.

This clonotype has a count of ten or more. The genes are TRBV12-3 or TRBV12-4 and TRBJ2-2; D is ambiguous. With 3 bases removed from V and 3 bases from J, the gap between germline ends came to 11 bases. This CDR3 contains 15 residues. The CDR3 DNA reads TGTGCCAGCAGTTTCCATCGGACCGACACCGGGGAGCTGTTTTTT. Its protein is CASSFHRTDTGELFF.

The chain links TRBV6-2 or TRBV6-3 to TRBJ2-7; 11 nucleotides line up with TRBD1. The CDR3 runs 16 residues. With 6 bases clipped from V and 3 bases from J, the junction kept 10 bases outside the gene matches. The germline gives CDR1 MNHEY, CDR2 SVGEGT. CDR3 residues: CASRPDPGTGGYEQYF. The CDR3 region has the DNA TGTGCCAGCAGACCAGACCCCGGGACAGGGGGCTACGAGCAGTACTTC.

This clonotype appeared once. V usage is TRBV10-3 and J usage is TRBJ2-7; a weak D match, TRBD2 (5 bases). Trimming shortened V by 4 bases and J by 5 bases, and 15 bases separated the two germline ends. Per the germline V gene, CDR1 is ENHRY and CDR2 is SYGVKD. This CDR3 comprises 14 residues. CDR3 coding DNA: TGTGCCATCAGTGGTCTCGGGGAGTCCGACGAGCAGTACTTC. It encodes CAISGLGESDEQYF.

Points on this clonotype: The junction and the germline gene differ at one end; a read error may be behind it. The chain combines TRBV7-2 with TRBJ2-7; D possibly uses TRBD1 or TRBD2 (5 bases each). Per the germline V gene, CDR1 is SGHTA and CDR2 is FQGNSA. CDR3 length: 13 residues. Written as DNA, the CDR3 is TGTGCCAGCAGCTTTATCGGGACCTACGGGCAGTACTTC. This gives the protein CASSFIGTYGQYF.

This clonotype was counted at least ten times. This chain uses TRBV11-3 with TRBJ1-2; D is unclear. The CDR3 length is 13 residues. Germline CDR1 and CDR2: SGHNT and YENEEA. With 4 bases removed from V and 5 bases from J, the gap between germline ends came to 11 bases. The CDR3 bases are TGTGCCAGCAGCTCCCGTGAAACATATGGCTACACCTTC. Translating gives CASSSRETYGYTF.

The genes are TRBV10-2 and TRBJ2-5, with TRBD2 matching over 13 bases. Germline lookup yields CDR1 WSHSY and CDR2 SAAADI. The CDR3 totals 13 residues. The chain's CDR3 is CARLAGGRETQYF. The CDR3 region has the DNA TGCGCTCGACTAGCGGGAGGACGAGAGACCCAGTACTTC.

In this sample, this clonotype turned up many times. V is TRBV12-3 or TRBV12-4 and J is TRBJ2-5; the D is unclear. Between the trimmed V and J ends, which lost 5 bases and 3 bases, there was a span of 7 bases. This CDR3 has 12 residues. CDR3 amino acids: CASSPRKETQYF. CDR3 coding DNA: TGTGCCAGCAGTCCCCGTAAAGAGACCCAGTACTTC.

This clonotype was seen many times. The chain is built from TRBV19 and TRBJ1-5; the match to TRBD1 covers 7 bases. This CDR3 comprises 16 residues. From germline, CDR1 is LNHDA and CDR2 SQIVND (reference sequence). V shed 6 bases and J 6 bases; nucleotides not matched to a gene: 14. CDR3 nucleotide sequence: TGTGCCAGTAGGGGTCCTCGGGGAGGGGGCCCTCAGCCCCAGCATTTT. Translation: CASRGPRGGGPQPQHF.

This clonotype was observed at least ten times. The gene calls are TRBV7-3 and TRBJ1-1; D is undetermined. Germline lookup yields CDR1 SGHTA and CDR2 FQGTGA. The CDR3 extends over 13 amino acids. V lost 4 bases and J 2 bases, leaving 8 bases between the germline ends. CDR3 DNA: TGTGCCAGCAGCTCGGGGATCAACACTGAAGCTTTCTTT. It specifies CASSSGINTEAFF.

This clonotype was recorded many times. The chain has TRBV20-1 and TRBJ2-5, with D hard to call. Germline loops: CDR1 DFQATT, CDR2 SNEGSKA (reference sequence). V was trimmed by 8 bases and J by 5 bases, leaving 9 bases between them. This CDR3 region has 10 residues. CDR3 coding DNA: TGCAGTCCAAAAATGGAGACCCAGTACTTC. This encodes CSPKMETQYF.

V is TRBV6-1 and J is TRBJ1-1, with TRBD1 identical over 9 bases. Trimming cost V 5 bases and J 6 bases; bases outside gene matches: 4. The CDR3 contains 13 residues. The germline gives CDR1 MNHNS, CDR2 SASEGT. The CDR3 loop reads CASSRTGAAEAFF. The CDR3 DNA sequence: TGTGCCAGCAGTAGGACAGGGGCAGCTGAAGCTTTCTTT.

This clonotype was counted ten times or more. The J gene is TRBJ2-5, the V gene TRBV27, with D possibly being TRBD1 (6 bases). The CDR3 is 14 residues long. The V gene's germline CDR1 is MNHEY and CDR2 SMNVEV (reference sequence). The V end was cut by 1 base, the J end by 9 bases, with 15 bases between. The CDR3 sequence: CASSLLTGLGPQYF. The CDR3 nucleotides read TGTGCCAGCAGTTTATTAACAGGGTTGGGGCCCCAGTACTTC.